The clone carrying this T cell receptor beta chain was picked up many times. V lost 4 bases and J lost 7, with 11 bases in between. This CDR3 has 12 residues. From germline, CDR1 is SGHRS and CDR2 YFSETQ. The data stem from a study of human T cells and chemical hapten exposure. Study summary: Patch tests containing 0.01% DPC, applied to the upper back, were read at 6 days. Women made up most patients, who had alopecia areata, totalis or universalis.

Individual cDNA molecules received unique molecular identifiers in the library. TCRdb analysed the RACE reads with MiXCR anew, one entry per CDR3 protein. The repertoire has 300,000 to 400,000 distinct CDR3 sequences, around 6.9% of them found once; the top ten carry approximately 8%. Time point of the sample: patch test 1, 2 weeks after DPC sensitization. Treatment here: therapeutic diphenylcyclopropenone sensitization with weekly scalp DPC. Here the sequenced sample was whole blood, taken in connection with sensitization to the hapten diphenylcyclopropenone (DPC). The clonotype was recovered from a woman aged 18-30 years with alopecia areata. Some clones in this sample may be carry-over from other donors' samples. This rearrangement joins TRBV5-1 to TRBJ1-1; D gene unclear. The CDR3 loop is CASSRVGDEAFF. Here the CDR3 DNA reads TGCGCCAGCAGCAGGGTTGGGGATGAAGCTTTCTTT.